This TCR beta chain was identified in a study of blood T cell repertoires in COVID-19. Study in general: Some COVID-19 samples were acute and others convalescent; all came from the United States, Italy and Spain. T cells, B-cell-depleted T cells, or PBMCs provided the cDNA or gDNA that served as material.

The CDR3 has 14 residues. The ends were cut back, 3 bases at V and 3 bases at J, with 8 bases in the middle. Germline lookup yields CDR1 MNHNS and CDR2 SASEGT. The method was immunoSEQ multiplex PCR; TCRdb's version includes in-frame clones alone and lacks a portion of them. Of about 140,000 clones in the sample, approximately 88% were seen once. The specimen was peripheral blood. The TCR comes from a woman aged 45-65 years with acute or convalescent COVID-19. The chain carries TRBV6-1 and TRBJ1-4; D is possibly TRBD1 (5 bases). The CDR3 DNA sequence: TGTGCCAGCAGTGAGACAGTTCCTAATGAAAAACTGTTTTTT. It is translated as CASSETVPNEKLFF.